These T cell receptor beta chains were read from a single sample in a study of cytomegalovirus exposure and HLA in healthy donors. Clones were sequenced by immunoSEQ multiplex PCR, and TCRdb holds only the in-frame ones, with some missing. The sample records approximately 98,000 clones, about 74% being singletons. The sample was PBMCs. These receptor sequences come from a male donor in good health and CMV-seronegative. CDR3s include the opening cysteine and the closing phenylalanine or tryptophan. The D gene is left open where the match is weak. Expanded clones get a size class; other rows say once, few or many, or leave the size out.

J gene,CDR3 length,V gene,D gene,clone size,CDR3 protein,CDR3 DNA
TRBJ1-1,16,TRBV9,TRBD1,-,CASSVARDRGNTEAFF,TGTGCCAGCAGCGTAGCTAGGGACAGGGGGAACACTGAAGCTTTCTTT
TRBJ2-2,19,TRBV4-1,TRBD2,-,CASSQESRREAANTGELFF,TGCGCCAGCAGCCAAGAATCTCGGCGGGAGGCTGCGAACACCGGGGAGCTGTTTTTT
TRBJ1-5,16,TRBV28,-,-,CASSLPPTELGQPQHF,TGTGCCAGCAGTTTACCGCCGACAGAGCTCGGGCAGCCCCAGCATTTT
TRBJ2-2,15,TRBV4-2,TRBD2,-,CASSRLAGGTGELFF,TGTGCCAGCAGCCGACTAGCGGGAGGCACCGGGGAGCTGTTTTTT
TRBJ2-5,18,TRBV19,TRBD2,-,CASSSKRGRGSSGETQYF,TGTGCCAGTAGTTCGAAGCGGGGGCGAGGATCCTCGGGAGAGACCCAGTACTTC
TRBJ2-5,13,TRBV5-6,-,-,CASSSGIQETQYF,TGTGCCAGCAGCTCGGGTATCCAAGAGACCCAGTACTTC
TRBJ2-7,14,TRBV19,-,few,CASSIQGGSYEQYF,TGTGCCAGTAGTATACAGGGGGGCTCCTACGAGCAGTACTTC
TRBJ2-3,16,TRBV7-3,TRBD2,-,CASSLIGGRSTDTQYF,TGTGCCAGCAGCTTAATTGGCGGGAGGAGCACAGATACGCAGTATTTT
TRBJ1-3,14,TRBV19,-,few,CASSIGGSGNTIYF,TGTGCCAGTAGTATCGGCGGTTCTGGAAACACCATATATTTT
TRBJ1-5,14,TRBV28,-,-,CASSSSGAHRPQHF,TGTGCCAGCAGTTCCTCAGGGGCCCATCGGCCCCAGCATTTT
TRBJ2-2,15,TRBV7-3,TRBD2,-,CASSQRGLNTGELFF,TGTGCCAGCAGCCAGCGGGGGCTGAACACCGGGGAGCTGTTTTTT
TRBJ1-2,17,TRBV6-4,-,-,CASSDSFGGEMRKGYTF,TGTGCCAGCAGTGACTCTTTCGGGGGTGAAATGAGAAAAGGCTACACCTTC